Presented here are 13 T cell receptor beta chains from one specimen sequenced in a study of T cell responses to AZD1222 COVID-19 vaccine (dated by TCRdb to the early 2020s). To prepare the library, the immunoSEQ multiplex PCR assay was applied. As stored in TCRdb, this immuneACCESS dataset retains in-frame rearrangements with V and J assigned. A fraction of the clones does not appear; measured against another copy, unresolved V genes explain less than half of the discrepancy, and the remainder lacks a known reason. In this sample the table shows 100,000 or so clones, about nine tenths of which occur a single time. The ten largest clones capture under 5.5% of the sample. Per the publication, the time point label means: baseline before first vaccination. The material sequenced was peripheral blood, taken on day 0 of AZD1222 vaccination. These receptors were taken from an adult in good health.

Comment on this clone: Other DNA sequences of this sample code for an identical CDR3. The J gene is TRBJ2-2, the V gene TRBV6-2 or TRBV6-3; the D is unclear. CDR1 is MNHEY, CDR2 SVGEGT, per germline. The length of the CDR3 is 12 residues. With 0 bases removed from V and 5 bases from J, the gap between germline ends came to 1 base. CDR3 nucleotide sequence: TGTGCCAGCAGTTACTCGACCGGGGAGCTGTTTTTT. Protein product: CASSYSTGELFF.

This chain links TRBV21-1 with TRBJ1-2; no check of the table's D call, TRBD1, against the DNA was made. TRBV21-1 is shown as a pseudogene. The length of the CDR3 is 16 residues. In DNA, the CDR3 is TGTGCCAGCAGCCCCCGCGGGACAGGGAAGGCGGATGGCTACACCTTC. Encoded protein: CASSPRGTGKADGYTF.

The chain is built from TRBV4-3 and TRBJ1-1; D unresolved. Germline V gene sequence: CDR1 LGHNA, CDR2 YSLEER. V was clipped by 0 bases and J by 3 bases, with 14 bases between them. This CDR3 is built from 16 residues. CDR3 protein: CASSQDVGRVDTEAFF. The CDR3 coding sequence is TGCGCCAGCAGCCAAGATGTCGGGAGGGTCGACACTGAAGCTTTCTTT.

V is TRBV5-5 and J is TRBJ1-4, with 10 bases lining up with TRBD1. J was trimmed by 7 bases and V by 2 bases; bases with no gene match: 20. Germline CDR1 reads SGHKS; CDR2 reads YYEKEE (reference sequence). This CDR3 has 20 residues. The CDR3 DNA reads TGTGCCAGCAGCTTCTACCGATCGTCCCGGGACAGGGGCGAGGCTGAAAAACTGTTTTTT. Protein product: CASSFYRSSRDRGEAEKLFF. The whole variable domain, filled in from reference TRBV5-5 and TRBJ1-4, reads DAGVTQSPTHLIKTRGQQVTLRCSPISGHKSVSWYQQVLGQGPQFIFQYYEKEERGRGNFPDRFSARQFPNYSSELNVNALLLGDSALYLCASSFYRSSRDRGEAEKLFFGSGTQLSVL.

This chain uses TRBV6-5 with TRBJ1-1; D gene ambiguous. This CDR3 comprises 14 residues. V dropped 4 bases and J dropped 11 bases, with 20 bases sitting between them. CDR1 and CDR2 from the germline V gene are MNHEY and SVGAGI. This CDR3 reads CASSSGYRGFRAFF. CDR3 bases: TGTGCCAGCAGTTCTGGATATCGCGGGTTTCGCGCTTTCTTT.

The J gene is TRBJ2-7, the V gene TRBV5-5; 7 bases map to TRBD2. There are 16 residues in the CDR3. Germline lookup yields CDR1 SGHKS and CDR2 YYEKEE (reference sequence). Trimming took 4 bases from V and 3 from J; bases not matched to a gene: 13. Here the CDR3 DNA reads TGTGCCAGCAGCCAAGACAGCACCCGGGAGGACTACGAGCAGTACTTC. Residues: CASSQDSTREDYEQYF.

This rearrangement joins TRBV6-2 or TRBV6-3 to TRBJ1-2; D is uncertain. Trimming shortened V by 2 bases and J by 4 bases, and 17 bases separated the two germline ends. Germline assignment: CDR1 MNHEY and CDR2 SVGEGT. CDR3 length equals 16 residues. The CDR3: CASSYRINRAVYGYTF. The CDR3 coding sequence is TGTGCCAGCAGTTACCGGATTAATAGGGCAGTCTATGGCTACACCTTC.

As concerns this clone: This specimen includes other DNA sequences encoding the same CDR3. The chain uses TRBV5-1 and TRBJ1-3; D is unresolved. CDR3 size: 14 residues. V was shortened by 0 bases and J by 0 bases, with 4 bases between the two germline ends. Germline V lookup: CDR1 SGHRS, CDR2 YFSETQ. CDR3 loop: CASSLESSGNTIYF. DNA of the CDR3: TGCGCCAGCAGCTTGGAGAGCTCTGGAAACACCATATATTTT.

The genes are TRBV7-8 and TRBJ2-7; TRBD2 might be the D (5 bases). The germline gives CDR1 SGHVS, CDR2 FQNEAQ. The CDR3 is 17 amino acids. V was cut by 2 bases and J by 2 bases, with 19 bases left in between. The DNA for the CDR3 is TGTGCCAGCAGCTTATTAGGCTCGGGGAGAGGGACCTACGAGCAGTACTTC. Translated: CASSLLGSGRGTYEQYF.

This sequence joins TRBV2 and TRBJ1-5, with 8 bases matching TRBD1. V shed 1 base, J shed 6 bases, and the junction held 5 bases outside the gene matches. The germline gives CDR1 SNHLY, CDR2 FYNNEI. The CDR3 length is 15 residues. CDR3 sequence: CASSEVTGGSQPQHF. CDR3 DNA: TGTGCCAGCAGTGAAGTAACAGGGGGAAGTCAGCCCCAGCATTTT.

The chain employs TRBV4-3 and TRBJ1-6, with D tentatively TRBD1 (6 bases). Germline V gene lookup returns CDR1 LGHNA and CDR2 YSLEER. With 2 bases removed from V and 13 bases from J, the gap between germline ends came to 12 bases. This CDR3 contains 13 residues. In DNA, the CDR3 is TGCGCCAGCAGCCAACACAGGGAAGCGCCCCTCCACTTT. Translated: CASSQHREAPLHF.

The CDR3 nucleotides read TGCGCCAGCAGCCAAGACGGGACAGGGTACCAAGAGACCCAGTACTTC. Its translation is CASSQDGTGYQETQYF. This chain connects TRBV4-3 to TRBJ2-5; 9 bases align to TRBD1. CDR3 length equals 16 residues. Losses at the gene ends were 0 bases for V and 0 bases for J; bases not matched to a gene: 2. Germline-derived CDR1 and CDR2 are LGHNA and YSLEER.

CDR3 DNA: TGCGCCAGCAGTGAAGGGACTGAGAACACTGAAGCTTTCTTT. Translating gives CASSEGTENTEAFF. The rearrangement joins TRBV10-1 to TRBJ1-1, with D perhaps TRBD1 (5 bases). The CDR3 totals 14 residues. Germline V lookup: CDR1 WNHNN, CDR2 SYGVQD (reference sequence). V was pared by 3 bases and J by 1 base, with 9 bases between.